Sequencing of this TCR beta chain was carried out in a study of blood T cell repertoires in COVID-19. Study information: COVID-19 samples collected from the United States, Italy and Spain covered acute and convalescent phases.

As handled by the study authors: Cell counts per sample came from amplifying reference gene primers. Clones were sequenced by immunoSEQ multiplex PCR, and TCRdb holds only the in-frame ones, with some missing. For V, J and clone size, that table is used; D and trimming come from the DNA. Of under 150,000 clones listed, 75% to 90% are singletons. The germline V gene encodes CDR1 SGHDN and CDR2 FVKESK. Trimming removed 4 bases from V and 3 bases from J, with 9 bases in between. The CDR3 has 13 residues. What was sequenced was peripheral blood. The rearrangement uses TRBV14 and TRBJ1-2; D not resolved. The sequence came from a woman aged 60-75 years with active COVID-19. CDR3 bases: TGTGCCAGCAGCCCTCAGTTTGACTATGGCTACACCTTC. Its translation: CASSPQFDYGYTF.